The rows below give T cell receptor beta chains drawn from one sample of a study of cytomegalovirus exposure and HLA in healthy donors. Data came from immunoSEQ multiplex PCR; TCRdb stores just in-frame clones and leaves some out. The table has 180,000 or so clones, nearly 80% seen once. Sequenced material: PBMCs. Receptors were obtained from a female donor in good health and CMV-seronegative. The CDR3 runs from the conserved cysteine through the conserved F or W. D genes are given only for firm matches. The size of a clone is reported for some rows only, either as once, few or many, or as a class for expanded clones.

clone size	V gene	D gene	J gene	CDR3 protein	CDR3 DNA
once	TRBV2	-	TRBJ2-2	CASSRTASGTGELFF	TGTGCCAGCAGTAGGACAGCCTCGGGCACCGGGGAGCTGTTTTTT
-	TRBV6-1	-	TRBJ2-5	CASSEEGGSTQYF	TGTGCCAGCAGTGAAGAGGGGGGGTCGACCCAGTACTTC
-	TRBV7-8	TRBD1	TRBJ1-1	CASSPRQGKNTEAFF	TGTGCCAGCAGCCCGAGACAGGGAAAGAACACTGAAGCTTTCTTT
-	TRBV7-9	-	TRBJ1-1	CASSSPGGRSLNTEAFF	TGTGCCAGCAGCTCCCCCGGCGGCAGATCGTTGAACACTGAAGCTTTCTTT
-	TRBV6-5	TRBD1	TRBJ2-7	CASSYSRDRVYEQYF	TGTGCCAGCAGTTACTCTCGGGACAGGGTCTACGAGCAGTACTTC
few	TRBV4-2	TRBD2	TRBJ2-1	CASSQGTSGGSYNEQFF	TGTGCCAGCAGCCAAGGGACTAGCGGGGGCTCCTACAATGAGCAGTTCTTC
-	TRBV5-1	-	TRBJ2-7	CASSLTSDSAGQRGYEQYF	TGCGCCAGCAGCTTGACTTCCGATTCAGCCGGGCAAAGGGGCTACGAGCAGTACTTC
-	TRBV9	-	TRBJ1-4	CASSTQATTNEKLFF	TGTGCCAGCAGCACCCAAGCCACAACTAATGAAAAACTGTTTTTT
-	TRBV19	-	TRBJ2-1	CASTSSYNEQFF	TGTGCCAGCACGAGCTCCTACAATGAGCAGTTCTTC
-	TRBV7-2	-	TRBJ2-2	CASSLTLGTGELFF	TGTGCCAGCAGCTTGACTCTTGGGACCGGGGAGCTGTTTTTT
-	TRBV19	TRBD1	TRBJ1-1	CASRAWGTENTEAFF	TGTGCCAGTAGAGCCTGGGGGACAGAGAACACTGAAGCTTTCTTT
-	TRBV5-4	-	TRBJ1-1	CASSLGGGSAFF	TGTGCCAGCAGCTTGGGTGGGGGGTCGGCTTTCTTT
-	TRBV5-1	-	TRBJ2-1	CASSLGDMGTEQFF	TGCGCCAGCAGCTTGGGGGACATGGGGACTGAGCAGTTCTTC
-	TRBV13	TRBD1	TRBJ1-2	CASSPPGQGASGYTF	TGTGCCAGCAGCCCGCCGGGACAGGGGGCAAGTGGCTACACCTTC
few	TRBV19	TRBD2	TRBJ2-7	CASSPWTSGQGYEQYF	TGTGCCAGTAGTCCGTGGACTAGCGGGCAAGGTTACGAGCAGTACTTC
-	TRBV5-1	TRBD1	TRBJ2-7	CASSYPPDRGGHEQYF	TGCGCCAGCAGCTATCCCCCTGACAGGGGTGGCCACGAGCAGTACTTC
-	TRBV7-8	TRBD1	TRBJ2-3	CASSPIEGASTDTQYF	TGTGCCAGCAGCCCGATTGAGGGGGCTAGCACAGATACGCAGTATTTT
-	TRBV4-2	-	TRBJ2-7	CASSQGLADSYEQYF	TGTGCCAGCAGCCAAGGGTTAGCGGATTCCTACGAGCAGTACTTC
-	TRBV28	-	TRBJ1-2	CASRPTGFYGYTF	TGTGCCAGCAGGCCTACAGGGTTCTATGGCTACACCTTC
once	TRBV28	-	TRBJ1-2	CASSSPQGWAPGYTF	TGTGCCAGCAGTTCACCTCAGGGATGGGCTCCAGGCTACACCTTC
-	TRBV7-2	-	TRBJ1-4	CASSLSQGRSEKLFF	TGTGCCAGCAGCTTGTCACAGGGAAGGAGTGAAAAACTGTTTTTT
-	TRBV5-4	-	TRBJ2-2	CASSREGTGELFF	TGTGCCAGCAGTAGAGAGGGCACCGGGGAGCTGTTTTTT